The sequence of this TCR beta chain was determined in a study of OX40 agonist ivuxolimab in advanced cancers. General study findings and limits: Both CD4+ and CD8+ T cell populations in blood had undergone clonal expansion by week 6 at 0.1 to 3.0 mg/kg.

The CDR3 has 15 residues. The germline V gene has CDR1 SNHLY and CDR2 FYNNEI. V lost 3 bases and J lost 0, with 6 bases in between. This clone appeared a single time. Its target is not known. Method: immunoSEQ multiplex PCR; TCRdb's copy keeps in-frame clones and lacks some. The data contain 65,000 to 75,000 clones, about 84% of them seen just once; the ten biggest clones take up over 5%. The sample was CD4+ or CD8+ T cells sorted from blood, taken in a trial of the OX40 agonist ivuxolimab. The chain uses TRBV2 and TRBJ2-6, with D uncertain. The TCR sequence derives from an adult with an advanced solid tumor such as melanoma, head and neck, liver or kidney cancer. The CDR3 here is CASSDGDSGANVLTF. DNA for the CDR3: TGTGCCAGCAGTGACGGAGACTCTGGGGCCAACGTCCTGACTTTC.